This paragraph covers one T cell receptor beta chain sequence. The data were obtained in a study of blood T cell repertoires in COVID-19. CDR3 length: 13 amino acids. Trimming left V 5 bases short and J 7 bases short, with 12 bases between. CDR1 LNHDA and CDR2 SQIVND come from the germline V gene (reference sequence). Sequencing used immunoSEQ multiplex PCR; TCRdb keeps in-frame clones, though not all of them. The data contain 390,000 or so clones, 80% to 90% of them seen just once; the ten biggest clones take up around 1%. This sequence originates from a man younger than 30 who had recovered from COVID-19. The sequenced sample was PBMCs or T cells enriched from blood (not recorded which). The V gene is TRBV19, the J gene TRBJ1-5; D might be TRBD1 (6 bases). The CDR3 sequence: CASSLQGRQPQHF. In nucleotides, the CDR3 is TGTGCCAGTAGTCTACAGGGAAGGCAGCCCCAGCATTTT.